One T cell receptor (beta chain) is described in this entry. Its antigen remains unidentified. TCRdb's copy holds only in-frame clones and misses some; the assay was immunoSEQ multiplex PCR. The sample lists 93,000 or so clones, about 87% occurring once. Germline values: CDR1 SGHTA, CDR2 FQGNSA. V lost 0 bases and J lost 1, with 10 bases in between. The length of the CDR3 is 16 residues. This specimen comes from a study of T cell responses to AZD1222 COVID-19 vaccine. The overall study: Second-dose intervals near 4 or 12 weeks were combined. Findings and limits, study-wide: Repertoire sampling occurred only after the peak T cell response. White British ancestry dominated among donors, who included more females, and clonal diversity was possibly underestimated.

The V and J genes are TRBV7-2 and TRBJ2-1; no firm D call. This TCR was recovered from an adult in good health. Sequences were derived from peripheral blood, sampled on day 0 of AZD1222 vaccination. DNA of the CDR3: TGTGCCAGCAGCTTAGCAACGTCTTTTTCCTACAATGAGCAGTTCTTC. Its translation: CASSLATSFSYNEQFF.